This T cell receptor (beta chain) was obtained from a study of T-cell reconstitution after alpha-beta-depleted transplantation in children. This clonotype was detected many times. Preparing the TCRbeta library involved the use of unique molecular identifiers. TCRdb reprocessed the PCR reads via MiXCR and lists one record per CDR3 protein. Among some 280,000 distinct CDR3 sequences listed, approximately 9.6% were seen once. This CDR3 contains 14 residues. V was trimmed by 0 bases and J by 7 bases, leaving 11 bases between them. Germline-derived CDR1 and CDR2 are SGHRS and YFSETQ. This TCR was sampled from a human donor who donated a stem cell graft to a child with SCID. This specimen was PBMCs from the stem cell graft donor, taken from the stem cell graft. This chain connects TRBV5-1 to TRBJ2-1; D gene unclear. The CDR3 sequence is CASSLAVPRNEQFF. DNA of the CDR3: TGCGCCAGCAGCTTGGCCGTTCCGAGGAATGAGCAGTTCTTC.